This passage covers 28 T cell receptor beta chains from one sample sequenced in a study of long-term antiretroviral therapy in people with HIV. The assay, immunoSEQ v3.0, was run at survey level. Data came from immunoSEQ multiplex PCR; TCRdb stores just in-frame clones and leaves some out. Of roughly 28,000 clones listed, around nine tenths are singletons. Specimen: unsorted PBMCs, collected 1.8 years after starting antiretroviral therapy. The receptor source for this set is a woman younger than 30 with HIV.

This chain uses TRBV2 with TRBJ2-7; 7 bases line up with TRBD2. The CDR3 extends over 15 amino acids. J was trimmed by 0 bases and V by 6 bases; bases with no gene match: 8. CDR1 and CDR2 from the germline V gene are SNHLY and FYNNEI. Here the CDR3 DNA reads TGTGCCAGCAGGGTTCTAAGCGGGACCTCCTACGAGCAGTACTTC. Protein: CASRVLSGTSYEQYF.

The chain has TRBV28 and TRBJ1-1; D call uncertain. Trimming stripped 2 bases from V and 5 bases from J, with 15 bases between. From germline, CDR1 is MDHEN and CDR2 SYDVKM. This CDR3 has 15 residues. The CDR3 reads CASSLMGSRKTEAFF. CDR3 nucleotides: TGTGCCAGCAGTTTAATGGGGTCCCGAAAAACTGAAGCTTTCTTT.

The chain joins TRBV6-5 to TRBJ2-1, with D perhaps TRBD1 or TRBD2 (5 bases each). The CDR3 spans 14 residues. Between the trimmed V and J ends, which lost 8 bases and 4 bases, there was a span of 15 bases. Germline V lookup: CDR1 MNHEY, CDR2 SVGAGI. CDR3 coding DNA: TGTGCCAGCTGTCCGGGACGGTATTACAATGAGCAGTTCTTC. This gives the protein CASCPGRYYNEQFF.

The chain joins TRBV6-1 to TRBJ2-7; D perhaps matches TRBD1 (6 bases). Trimming cost V 2 bases and J 2 bases, with 28 bases left between them. The germline gives CDR1 MNHNS, CDR2 SASEGT. The CDR3 covers 20 residues. In DNA form, the CDR3 reads TGTGCCAGCAGTGAACCCGCAGATGTGGGGTCCTACAGGGATCCCTACGAGCAGTACTTC. Translating gives CASSEPADVGSYRDPYEQYF.

This clone has a single count. J is TRBJ2-5 and V is TRBV25-1; TRBD1 agrees at 7 bases. The CDR3 has 16 amino acids. Germline CDR1 MGHDK, CDR2 SYGVNS. Trimming took 6 bases from V and 4 from J; bases not matched to a gene: 14. The CDR3 region has the DNA TGTGCCAGCAGAGGAACGTCACGGACAGGTATAGAGACCCAGTACTTC. It specifies CASRGTSRTGIETQYF.

The chain joins TRBV28 to TRBJ1-5, with D possibly being TRBD1 (6 bases). The germline V gene has CDR1 MDHEN and CDR2 SYDVKM. Trimming removed 7 bases at V and 4 bases at J, with 14 bases between. The CDR3 extends over 14 amino acids. This chain's CDR3 is CASKEGGRNQPQHF. CDR3 nucleotides: TGTGCCAGCAAGGAGGGGGGGAGAAATCAGCCCCAGCATTTT.

The chain joins TRBV7-9 to TRBJ2-1; 15 bases match TRBD2. The CDR3 spans 19 residues. Per germline, CDR1 SEHNR and CDR2 FQNEAQ (reference sequence). V was pared by 5 bases and J by 5 bases, with 13 bases of the junction left unmatched. CDR3 sequence reads: CASSPWGLAGGDQHNEQFF. CDR3 DNA: TGTGCCAGCAGCCCGTGGGGACTAGCGGGAGGCGATCAGCACAATGAGCAGTTCTTC. The whole variable domain, filled in from reference TRBV7-9 and TRBJ2-1, reads DTGVSQNPRHKITKRGQNVTFRCDPISEHNRLYWYRQTLGQGPEFLTYFQNEAQLEKSRLLSDRFSAERPKGSFSTLEIQRTEQGDSAMYLCASSPWGLAGGDQHNEQFFGPGTRLTVL.

The CDR3 coding sequence is TGTGCCAGCAGCTTAGCCCCCGGGACTAGCGGGGTCAGTTACAATGAGCAGTTCTTC. Translated: CASSLAPGTSGVSYNEQFF. The V gene is TRBV7-9, the J gene TRBJ2-1; 13 positions agree with TRBD2. V dropped 0 bases and J dropped 4; count of bases not matched to a gene: 9. The CDR3 is 19 residues long. Germline V gene lookup returns CDR1 SEHNR and CDR2 FQNEAQ (reference sequence).

The CDR3 loop is CASTRSQYEQYF. In DNA, the CDR3 is TGTGCCAGCACCCGATCCCAGTACGAGCAGTACTTC. J is TRBJ2-5 and V is TRBV28; no definite D call. The J call may be faulty, since TRBJ2-7 better matches the DNA end. There are 12 residues in the CDR3. Germline-derived CDR1 and CDR2 are MDHEN and SYDVKM.

The chain has TRBV4-3 and TRBJ2-1; 13 nucleotides align to TRBD2. The J segment lost 7 bases and the V segment lost 5 bases, leaving 5 bases of the junction unmatched. The CDR3 runs to 15 residues. Germline lookup yields CDR1 LGHNA and CDR2 YSLEER. As DNA, the CDR3 is TGCGCCAGCAGCGCCGGACTAGCGGGAGTTAATGAGCAGTTCTTC. It is translated as CASSAGLAGVNEQFF.

J is TRBJ2-1 and V is TRBV5-1, with 10 nucleotides matching TRBD2. The CDR3 is 14 amino acids. Per germline, CDR1 SGHRS and CDR2 YFSETQ. The trim removed 5 bases at V and 4 bases at J, leaving 3 bases unmatched. The CDR3 spells CASRGTSVYNEQFF. For the CDR3, the DNA is TGCGCCAGCAGGGGGACTAGCGTTTACAATGAGCAGTTCTTC.

V is TRBV5-1 and J is TRBJ2-5; perhaps TRBD2 as D (5 bases). V lost 0 bases, J lost 5 bases, and 20 bases lay in between. Germline V gene data show CDR1 as SGHRS and CDR2 as YFSETQ. This CDR3 comprises 17 residues. Written as DNA, the CDR3 is TGCGCCAGCAGCTTGGCCCGGGGTCCCCTATTGGGGGAGACCCAGTACTTC. Translating it yields CASSLARGPLLGETQYF. The entire variable domain, with the rest obtained from reference TRBV5-1 and TRBJ2-5, is as follows: KAGVTQTPRYLIKTRGQQVTLSCSPISGHRSVSWYQQTPGQGLQFLFEYFSETQRNKGNFPGRFSGRQFSNSRSEMNVSTLELGDSALYLCASSLARGPLLGETQYFGPGTRLLVL.

The J gene is TRBJ1-2, the V gene TRBV10-3; D ambiguous. Per the germline V gene, CDR1 is ENHRY and CDR2 is SYGVKD. The CDR3 extends over 13 amino acids. The germline V and J ends were trimmed by 3 bases and 2 bases, with 7 bases remaining between them. CDR3 protein: CAISDSTNYGYTF. The CDR3 bases are TGTGCCATCAGTGATAGCACAAACTATGGCTACACCTTC.

The J gene is TRBJ1-4, the V gene TRBV5-1; no firm D call. The CDR3 runs to 15 residues. CDR1 is SGHRS and CDR2 is YFSETQ in the germline V gene. V shed 1 base and J shed 5 bases, with 12 bases lying between them. The DNA of the CDR3 is TGCGCCAGCAGCTTGAGTCGAGGACGGAATGAAAAACTGTTTTTT. Protein: CASSLSRGRNEKLFF.

The genes are TRBV28 and TRBJ2-7; 8 bases agree with TRBD1. Trimming removed 3 bases from V and 1 base from J; junction bases left unmatched: 5. The CDR3 has 15 amino acids. Germline V gene sequence: CDR1 MDHEN, CDR2 SYDVKM. CDR3 in amino acids: CASSFTGTGSYEQYF. The CDR3 DNA reads TGTGCCAGCAGTTTCACCGGGACAGGTTCCTACGAGCAGTACTTC.

V is TRBV27 and J is TRBJ1-5; TRBD1 is a possible D gene (6 bases). V dropped 5 bases and J dropped 3 bases, with 17 bases sitting between them. Looked up from germline, CDR1 is MNHEY and CDR2 is SMNVEV (reference sequence). This CDR3 contains 16 residues. CDR3 DNA sequence: TGTGCCAGCAGTCCGAATGGGAGACAGGTCAATCAGCCCCAGCATTTT. It specifies CASSPNGRQVNQPQHF.

V usage is TRBV9 and J usage is TRBJ1-4; tentative D call: TRBD1 (5 bases). Germline CDR1 and CDR2: SGDLS and YYNGEE. The CDR3 has 15 residues. Trimming took off 3 bases at V and 10 bases at J, with 19 bases between the two ends. The CDR3 sequence: CASSDMKGTRGKLFF. CDR3 in DNA: TGTGCCAGCAGCGACATGAAGGGGACGAGGGGAAAACTGTTTTTT.

This clone was recorded once. CDR3: CASSLGKGAGVSYEQFF. CDR3 in DNA: TGTGCCAGCAGCTTGGGCAAGGGGGCGGGAGTTTCTTATGAGCAGTTCTTC. The chain combines TRBV5-4 with TRBJ2-1; tentatively, D is TRBD1 or TRBD2 (7 bases each). V dropped 0 bases and J dropped 8 bases, with 21 bases sitting between them. The V gene's germline CDR1 is SGHNT and CDR2 YYREEE (reference sequence). This CDR3 is built from 17 residues.

A single count supports this clone. The rearrangement joins TRBV28 to TRBJ2-3; perhaps TRBD2 as D (6 bases). This CDR3 has 15 amino acids. Germline V gene lookup returns CDR1 MDHEN and CDR2 SYDVKM. V dropped 5 bases and J dropped 4 bases, with 16 bases sitting between them. The CDR3 nucleotides read TGTGCCAGCAGTGGGCTGGGGAGGTCCCCAGATACGCAGTATTTT. Translation: CASSGLGRSPDTQYF.

This sequence joins TRBV18 and TRBJ2-7; TRBD1 is a possible D gene (5 bases). V was pared by 5 bases and J by 0 bases, with 14 bases between. The germline gives CDR1 KGHSH, CDR2 LQKENI. The CDR3 consists of 15 residues. CDR3 bases: TGTGCCAGCTCAGTAACAGGTGTGTACTCCTACGAGCAGTACTTC. Amino acids: CASSVTGVYSYEQYF. The entire variable domain, with the rest obtained from reference TRBV18 and TRBJ2-7, is as follows: NAGVMQNPRHLVRRRGQEARLRCSPMKGHSHVYWYRQLPEEGLKFMVYLQKENIIDESGMPKERFSAEFPKEGPSILRIQQVVRGDSAAYFCASSVTGVYSYEQYFGPGTRLTVT.

CDR3 nucleotide sequence: TGTGCCAGCAATGATGTGGGGCAGGGATCCCAGCCCCAGCATTTT. Translating gives CASNDVGQGSQPQHF. The chain recombines TRBV28 with TRBJ1-5, with D maybe TRBD1 (5 bases). Germline V gives CDR1 MDHEN, CDR2 SYDVKM. V shed 7 bases and J shed 7 bases, with 20 bases lying between them. This CDR3 spans 15 amino acids. The entire variable domain, with the rest obtained from reference TRBV28 and TRBJ1-5, is as follows: DVKVTQSSRYLVKRTGEKVFLECVQDMDHENMFWYRQDPGLGLRLIYFSYDVKMKEKGDIPEGYSVSREKKERFSLILESASTNQTSMYLCASNDVGQGSQPQHFGDGTRLSIL.

V gene TRBV19 combines with J gene TRBJ2-7; TRBD2 might be the D (6 bases). Germline values: CDR1 LNHDA, CDR2 SQIVND (reference sequence). The CDR3 loop spans 13 amino acids. V was trimmed by 5 bases and J by 5 bases, leaving 13 bases between them. As DNA, the CDR3 is TGTGCCAGTAGTGGAGGGGTCGTTAACGAGCAGTACTTC. This encodes CASSGGVVNEQYF.

This rearrangement joins TRBV5-1 to TRBJ2-7, with D possibly TRBD1 on 5 matching bases. The CDR3 extends over 12 amino acids. Germline CDR1 and CDR2: SGHRS and YFSETQ. Trimming took 2 bases from V and 6 from J, leaving 9 bases between them. CDR3 sequence (DNA): TGCGCCAGCAGCTTCAGGGAACGCGAGCAGTACTTC. Encoded protein: CASSFREREQYF.

The count of this clone is one. This chain links TRBV7-3 with TRBJ2-1; no firm D call. Germline CDR1 and CDR2: SGHTA and FQGTGA. Trimming pared 9 bases from V and 0 bases from J, leaving 12 bases between. The CDR3 loop spans 14 amino acids. The CDR3, as DNA: TGTGCCAGTGTCGGGTCCAACTCCTACAATGAGCAGTTCTTC. It is translated as CASVGSNSYNEQFF.

This sequence joins TRBV4-1 and TRBJ1-4, with TRBD1 identical over 10 bases. The CDR3 runs to 16 residues. V was pared by 2 bases and J by 7 bases, with 7 bases of the junction left unmatched. Germline V lookup: CDR1 MGHRA, CDR2 YSYEKL. The CDR3 loop reads CASSQRVTGGSEKLFF. The CDR3 nucleotides are TGCGCCAGCAGCCAACGCGTGACAGGGGGCAGTGAAAAACTGTTTTTT.

V gene TRBV10-3 combines with J gene TRBJ2-3; a possible D gene is TRBD2 (6 bases). V was clipped by 10 bases and J by 4 bases, with 12 bases between them. Germline V CDR1 and CDR2: ENHRY, SYGVKD. The CDR3 sequence is 12 residues long. The CDR3 region is CATSLAADTQYF. In DNA, the CDR3 is TGTGCCACTTCGTTAGCGGCAGATACGCAGTATTTT.

The CDR3 here is CASSLERKGLAIFDEQFF. The CDR3 bases are TGTGCCAGCAGTTTAGAAAGGAAAGGACTAGCGATTTTCGATGAGCAGTTCTTC. The chain has TRBV27 and TRBJ2-1; 9 bases agree with TRBD2. The germline V gene has CDR1 MNHEY and CDR2 SMNVEV (reference sequence). This CDR3 is built from 18 residues. V lost 2 bases, J lost 8 bases, and 16 bases stayed unmatched.

This clone was seen a handful of times. This rearrangement joins TRBV2 to TRBJ1-2; TRBD1 agrees at 8 bases. Germline assignment: CDR1 SNHLY and CDR2 FYNNEI. J was trimmed by 8 bases and V by 7 bases; bases with no gene match: 18. The CDR3 loop spans 16 amino acids. CDR3 DNA: TGTGCCAGCACCGAGCTACAACAGGGGGAAAATCTCGGCTACACCTTC. Encoded protein: CASTELQQGENLGYTF.